This TCR beta chain was captured in a study of response to subunit inactivated influenza vaccine. MiXCR, applied by TCRdb to the RT-PCR reads, yields one record per CDR3 protein. Counted here are more than 400,000 distinct CDR3 sequences, around 7.7% occurring once; the ten biggest clones make up roughly 13%. On this clonotype: Antigen specificity is unknown.

Study-wide points: Authors suggested each seasonal flu vaccination may recruit only limited numbers of new T cells.

V lost 7 bases to trimming and J lost 3 bases; unmatched junction nucleotides: 12. The CDR3 has 16 residues. In germline, CDR1 is SEHNR, CDR2 FQNEAQ (reference sequence). Sample: PBMCs from blood, taken around 25 months after vaccination. This chain connects TRBV7-9 to TRBJ1-1, with 9 positions matching TRBD1. This clonotype was obtained from a man aged 45 to 75 who received an inactivated influenza vaccine. This CDR3 is CASKKADRGTDTEAFF. The CDR3 region has the DNA TGTGCCAGCAAAAAAGCGGACAGGGGTACGGACACTGAAGCTTTCTTT.